What follows describes a single TCR beta chain. What it binds is unknown. Sequencing was performed with immunoSEQ multiplex PCR; in TCRdb, only in-frame clones are kept and a portion is missing. The sample carries roughly 96,000 clones, over 75% recorded once. This CDR3 has 14 residues. The V end was cut by 2 bases, the J end by 2 bases, with 10 bases between. Germline CDR1 is MNHEY and CDR2 is SVGEGT. This sample was included in a study of T cell responses to AZD1222 COVID-19 vaccine. Background on the study: Doses given second, at about 4 or about 12 weeks, were pooled.

Study observations and caveats: The CD4 TCRs associated with vaccination extended across spike and predominated at 160-218 and 743-854. Nearly half of spike-specific TCRs reportedly target variant regions that are unmutated in the B.1.351 and B.1.1.7 variants.

The J gene is TRBJ2-7, the V gene TRBV6-2 or TRBV6-3, with a possible D match to TRBD2 (5 bases). The sequence came from an adult in good health. Specimen: peripheral blood, collected on day 0 of AZD1222 vaccination. The chain's CDR3 is CASSYTLGAYEQYF. DNA for the CDR3: TGTGCCAGCAGTTACACTCTCGGGGCCTACGAGCAGTACTTC.